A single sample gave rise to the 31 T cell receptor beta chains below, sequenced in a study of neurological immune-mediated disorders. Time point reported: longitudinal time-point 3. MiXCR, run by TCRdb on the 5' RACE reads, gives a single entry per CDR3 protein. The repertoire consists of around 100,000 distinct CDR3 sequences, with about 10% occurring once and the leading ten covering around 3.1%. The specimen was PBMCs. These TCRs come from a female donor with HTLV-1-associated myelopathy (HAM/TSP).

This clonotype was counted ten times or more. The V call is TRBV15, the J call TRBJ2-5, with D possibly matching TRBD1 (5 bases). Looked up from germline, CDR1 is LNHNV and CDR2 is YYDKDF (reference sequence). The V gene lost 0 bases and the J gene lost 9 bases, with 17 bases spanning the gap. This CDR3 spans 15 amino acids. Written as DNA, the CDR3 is TGTGCCACCAGCAGAGAGGGCAGAACCTTAGGGGCCCAGTACTTC. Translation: CATSREGRTLGAQYF.

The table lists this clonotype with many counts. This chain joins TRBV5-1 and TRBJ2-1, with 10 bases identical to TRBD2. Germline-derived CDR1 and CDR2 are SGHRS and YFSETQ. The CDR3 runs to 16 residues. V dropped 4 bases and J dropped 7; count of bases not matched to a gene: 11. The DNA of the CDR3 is TGCGCCAGCAGCCCGGGCGAGCGGGGGGGCCTGAATGAGCAGTTCTTC. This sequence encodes CASSPGERGGLNEQFF. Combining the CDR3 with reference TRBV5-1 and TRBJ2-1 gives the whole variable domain KAGVTQTPRYLIKTRGQQVTLSCSPISGHRSVSWYQQTPGQGLQFLFEYFSETQRNKGNFPGRFSGRQFSNSRSEMNVSTLELGDSALYLCASSPGERGGLNEQFFGPGTRLTVL.

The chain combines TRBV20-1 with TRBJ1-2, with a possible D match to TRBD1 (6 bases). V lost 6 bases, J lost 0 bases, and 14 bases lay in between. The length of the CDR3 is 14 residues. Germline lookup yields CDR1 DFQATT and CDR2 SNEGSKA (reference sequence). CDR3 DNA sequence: TGCAGTGCCGAAGAGGGGGGACCTAACTATGGCTACACCTTC. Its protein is CSAEEGGPNYGYTF.

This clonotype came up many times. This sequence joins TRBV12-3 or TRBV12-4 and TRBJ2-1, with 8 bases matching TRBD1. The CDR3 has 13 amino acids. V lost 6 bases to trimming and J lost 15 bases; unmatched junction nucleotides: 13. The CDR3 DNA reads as TGTGCCAGCAGGCTCCTCGGACAGGGTCGGCTGTTCTTC. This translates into CASRLLGQGRLFF.

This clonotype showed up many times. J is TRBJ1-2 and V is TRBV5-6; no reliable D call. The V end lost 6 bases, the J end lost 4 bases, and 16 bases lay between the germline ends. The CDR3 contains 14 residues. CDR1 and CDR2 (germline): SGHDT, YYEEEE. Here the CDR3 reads CASIDWRGFYGYTF. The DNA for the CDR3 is TGTGCCAGCATCGATTGGCGAGGGTTCTATGGCTACACCTTC.

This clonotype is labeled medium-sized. The chain's CDR3 is CASSKEWATGELFF. In DNA, the CDR3 is TGCGCCAGCAGTAAGGAGTGGGCGACCGGGGAGCTGTTTTTT. The chain uses TRBV5-1 and TRBJ2-2; the D is unclear. From germline, CDR1 is SGHRS and CDR2 YFSETQ. The CDR3 is made up of 14 amino acids. Trimming pared 5 bases from V and 5 bases from J, leaving 13 bases between.

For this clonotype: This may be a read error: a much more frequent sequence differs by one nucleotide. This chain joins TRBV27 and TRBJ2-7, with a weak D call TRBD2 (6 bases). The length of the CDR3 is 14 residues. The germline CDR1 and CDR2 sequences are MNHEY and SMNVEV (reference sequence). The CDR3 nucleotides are TGTGTCAGCAGTTTACAGAGGCGGGACTACGAGCAGTACTTC. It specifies CVSSLQRRDYEQYF.

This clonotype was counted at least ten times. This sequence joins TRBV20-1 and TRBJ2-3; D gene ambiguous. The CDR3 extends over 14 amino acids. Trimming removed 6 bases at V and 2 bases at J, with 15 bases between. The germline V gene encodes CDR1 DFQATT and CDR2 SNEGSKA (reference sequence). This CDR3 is CSASSDSLTDTQYF. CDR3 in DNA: TGCAGTGCCTCTTCTGACTCCCTCACAGATACGCAGTATTTT.

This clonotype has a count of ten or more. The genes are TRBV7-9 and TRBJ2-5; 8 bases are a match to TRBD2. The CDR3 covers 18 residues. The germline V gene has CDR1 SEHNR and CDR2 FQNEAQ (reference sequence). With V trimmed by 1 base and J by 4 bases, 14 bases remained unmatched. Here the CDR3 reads CASSLDSRGGRWGETQYF. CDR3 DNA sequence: TGTGCCAGCAGCTTAGACTCTCGCGGGGGGCGATGGGGAGAGACCCAGTACTTC.

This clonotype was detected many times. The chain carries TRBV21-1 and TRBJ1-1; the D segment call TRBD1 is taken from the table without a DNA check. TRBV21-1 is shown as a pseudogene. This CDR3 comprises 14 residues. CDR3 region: CASSSCGAHTEAFF. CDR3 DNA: TGTGCCAGCAGCAGTTGCGGGGCGCACACTGAAGCTTTCTTT.

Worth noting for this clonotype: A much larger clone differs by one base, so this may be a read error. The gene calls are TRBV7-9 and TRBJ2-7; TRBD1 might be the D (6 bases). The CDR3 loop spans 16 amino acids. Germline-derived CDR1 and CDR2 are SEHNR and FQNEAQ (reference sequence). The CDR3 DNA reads TGTGCCAGAAGCTTCCGCAACAGGGTTCAGGTCGATGAGCAGTACTTC. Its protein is CARSFRNRVQVDEQYF.

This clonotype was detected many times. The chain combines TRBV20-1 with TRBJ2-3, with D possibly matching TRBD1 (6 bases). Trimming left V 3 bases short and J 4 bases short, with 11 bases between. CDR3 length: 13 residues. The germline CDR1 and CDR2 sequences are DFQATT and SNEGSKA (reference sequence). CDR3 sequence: CSARDAGADTQYF. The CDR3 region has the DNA TGCAGTGCTAGGGATGCAGGGGCAGATACGCAGTATTTT.

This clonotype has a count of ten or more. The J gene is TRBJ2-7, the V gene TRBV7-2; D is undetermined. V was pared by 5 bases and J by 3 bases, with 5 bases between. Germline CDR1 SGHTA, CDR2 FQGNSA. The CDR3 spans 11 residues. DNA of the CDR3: TGTGCCAGCAGCCTCCTCTACGAGCAGTACTTC. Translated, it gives CASSLLYEQYF. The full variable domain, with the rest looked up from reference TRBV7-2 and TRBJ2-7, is GAGVSQSPSNKVTEKGKDVELRCDPISGHTALYWYRQSLGQGLEFLIYFQGNSAPDKSGLPSDRFSAERTGGSVSTLTIQRTQQEDSAVYLCASSLLYEQYFGPGTRLTVT.

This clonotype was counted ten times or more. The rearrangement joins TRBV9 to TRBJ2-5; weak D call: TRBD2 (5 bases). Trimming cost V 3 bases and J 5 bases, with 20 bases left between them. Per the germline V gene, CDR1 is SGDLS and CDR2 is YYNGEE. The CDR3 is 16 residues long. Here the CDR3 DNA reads TGTGCCAGCAGCGACCCCCTCATGGGATGGGAGGAGACCCAGTACTTC. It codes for CASSDPLMGWEETQYF.

CDR3 bases: TGTGCCAGCAGCACCTATATCGGAGACAAGTTCACAGATACGCAGTATTTT. Translating gives CASSTYIGDKFTDTQYF. The chain carries TRBV21-1 and TRBJ2-3. TRBV21-1 has pseudogene status. The CDR3 consists of 17 residues.

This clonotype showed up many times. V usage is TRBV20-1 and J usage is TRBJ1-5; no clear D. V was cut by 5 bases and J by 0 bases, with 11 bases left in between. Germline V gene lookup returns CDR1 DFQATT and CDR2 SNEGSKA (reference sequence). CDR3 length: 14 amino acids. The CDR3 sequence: CSAGRLDSNQPQHF. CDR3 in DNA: TGCAGTGCTGGGAGGCTAGATAGCAATCAGCCCCAGCATTTT.

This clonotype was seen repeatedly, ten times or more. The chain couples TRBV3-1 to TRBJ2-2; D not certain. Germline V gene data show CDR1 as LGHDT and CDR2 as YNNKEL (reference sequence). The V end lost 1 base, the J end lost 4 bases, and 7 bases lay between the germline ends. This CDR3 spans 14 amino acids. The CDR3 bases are TGTGCCAGCAGCCAAGGTCAGGCCACCGGGGAGCTGTTTTTT. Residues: CASSQGQATGELFF.

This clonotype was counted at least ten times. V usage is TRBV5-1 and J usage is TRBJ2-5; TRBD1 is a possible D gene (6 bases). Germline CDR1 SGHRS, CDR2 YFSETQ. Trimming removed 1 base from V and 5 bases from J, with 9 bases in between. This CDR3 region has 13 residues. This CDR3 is CASSLTGSETQYF. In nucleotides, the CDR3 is TGCGCCAGCAGCTTGACAGGGTCGGAGACCCAGTACTTC.

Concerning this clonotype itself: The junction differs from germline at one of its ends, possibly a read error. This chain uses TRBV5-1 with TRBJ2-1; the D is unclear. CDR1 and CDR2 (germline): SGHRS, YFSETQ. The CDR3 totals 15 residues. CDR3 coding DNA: TGCGCCAGCAGGTTGGCCGGACCGTCCTACAATGAGCAGTTCTTC. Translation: CASRLAGPSYNEQFF.

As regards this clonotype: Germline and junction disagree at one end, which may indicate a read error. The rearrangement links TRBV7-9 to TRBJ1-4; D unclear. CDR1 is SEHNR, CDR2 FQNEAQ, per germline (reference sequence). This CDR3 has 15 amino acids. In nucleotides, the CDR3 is TGTGACAGCAGCTTAGGAGGAGGGAGTGGTAGAAAACTGTTTTTT. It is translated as CDSSLGGGSGRKLFF.

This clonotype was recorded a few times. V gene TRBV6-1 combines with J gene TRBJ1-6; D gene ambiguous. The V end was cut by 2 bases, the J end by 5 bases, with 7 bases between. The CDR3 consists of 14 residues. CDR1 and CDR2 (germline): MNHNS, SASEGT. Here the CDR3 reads CASSEKGNNSPLHF. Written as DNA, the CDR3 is TGTGCCAGCAGTGAAAAGGGAAATAATTCACCCCTCCACTTT.

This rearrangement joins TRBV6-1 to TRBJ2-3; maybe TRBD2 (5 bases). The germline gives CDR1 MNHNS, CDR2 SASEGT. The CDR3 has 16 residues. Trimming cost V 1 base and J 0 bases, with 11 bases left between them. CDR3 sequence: CASSEEIARSTDTQYF. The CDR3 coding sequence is TGTGCCAGCAGTGAAGAAATAGCGCGTAGCACAGATACGCAGTATTTT.

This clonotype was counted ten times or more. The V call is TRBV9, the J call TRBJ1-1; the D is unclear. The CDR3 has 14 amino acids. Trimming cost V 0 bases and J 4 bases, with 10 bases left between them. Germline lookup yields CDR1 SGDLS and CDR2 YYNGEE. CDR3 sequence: CASSVGVVSTEAFF. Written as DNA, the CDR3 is TGTGCCAGCAGCGTAGGGGTTGTAAGCACTGAAGCTTTCTTT.

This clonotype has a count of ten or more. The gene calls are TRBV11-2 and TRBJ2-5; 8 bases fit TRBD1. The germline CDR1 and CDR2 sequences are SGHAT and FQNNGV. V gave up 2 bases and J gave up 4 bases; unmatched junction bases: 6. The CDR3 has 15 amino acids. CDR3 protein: CASSLMGTGGETQYF. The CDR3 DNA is TGTGCCAGCAGCTTAATGGGGACAGGAGGAGAGACCCAGTACTTC.

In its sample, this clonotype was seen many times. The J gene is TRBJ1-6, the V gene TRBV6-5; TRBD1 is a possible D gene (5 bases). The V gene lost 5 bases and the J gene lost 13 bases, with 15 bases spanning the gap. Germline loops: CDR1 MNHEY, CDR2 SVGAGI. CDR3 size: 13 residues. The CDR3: CASSPRRGDPLHF. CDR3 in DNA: TGTGCCAGCAGTCCCCGCAGAGGGGACCCCCTCCACTTT.

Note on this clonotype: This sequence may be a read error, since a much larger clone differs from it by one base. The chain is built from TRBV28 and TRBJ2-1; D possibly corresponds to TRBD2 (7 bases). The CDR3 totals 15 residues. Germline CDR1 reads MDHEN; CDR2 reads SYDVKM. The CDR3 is CASGLGGGGRNEQLF. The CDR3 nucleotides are TGTGCCAGCGGGCTCGGGGGCGGGGGTAGAAATGAGCAGCTCTTC.

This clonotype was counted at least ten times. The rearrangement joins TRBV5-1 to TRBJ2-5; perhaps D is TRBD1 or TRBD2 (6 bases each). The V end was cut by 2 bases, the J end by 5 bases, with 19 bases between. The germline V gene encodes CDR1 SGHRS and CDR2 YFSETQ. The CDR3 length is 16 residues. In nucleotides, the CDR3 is TGCGCCAGCAGCTTCCAATACAGGGAGGTCGGGGAGACCCAGTACTTC. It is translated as CASSFQYREVGETQYF.

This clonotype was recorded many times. CDR3 DNA: TGTGCCATCCTTAGATGCGGGACCCCCAGCAATCAGCCCCAGCATTTT. Translating it yields CAILRCGTPSNQPQHF. The chain employs TRBV6-6 and TRBJ1-5; TRBD1 is a possible D gene (5 bases). Germline-derived CDR1 and CDR2 are MNHNY and SVGAGI (reference sequence). The length of the CDR3 is 16 residues. V lost 10 bases, J lost 1 base, and 20 bases lay in between.

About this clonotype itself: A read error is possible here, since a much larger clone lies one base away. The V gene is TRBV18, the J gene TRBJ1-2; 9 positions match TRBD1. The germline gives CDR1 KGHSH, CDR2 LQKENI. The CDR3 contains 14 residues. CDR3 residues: CASSPTGQGDGYAF. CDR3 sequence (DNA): TGTGCCAGCTCACCTACGGGACAGGGTGATGGCTACGCCTTC.

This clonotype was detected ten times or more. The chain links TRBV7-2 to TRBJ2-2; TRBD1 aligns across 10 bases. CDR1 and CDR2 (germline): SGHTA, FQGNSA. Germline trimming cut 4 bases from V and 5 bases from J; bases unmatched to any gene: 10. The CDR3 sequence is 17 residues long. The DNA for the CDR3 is TGTGCCAGCAGCTCTGACGCCGGGACAGGGGATACCGGGGAGCTGTTTTTT. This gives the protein CASSSDAGTGDTGELFF.

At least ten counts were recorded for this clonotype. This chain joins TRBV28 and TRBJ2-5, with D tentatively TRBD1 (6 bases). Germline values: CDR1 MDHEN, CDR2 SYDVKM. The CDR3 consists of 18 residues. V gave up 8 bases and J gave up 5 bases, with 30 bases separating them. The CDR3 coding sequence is TGTGCCAGCGGGTCAATGGGGGCACTAGTGAGGGCGGAGGAGACCCAGTACTTC. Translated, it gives CASGSMGALVRAEETQYF.